These T cell receptor beta chains were read from a single sample in a study of regulatory T cells in long-lasting Graves disease. From the multiplex PCR reads, TCRdb called clonotypes with MiXCR, one entry per CDR3 protein. The sample records about 660,000 distinct CDR3 sequences, around 32% being singletons. The material sequenced was peripheral blood mononuclear cells (PBMCs), taken when the disease was refractory, from a patient treated with antithyroid drugs. The source is a female donor with Graves disease. Both conserved end residues are part of each CDR3. D genes are given only for firm matches. Clone size appears in some rows only: once, few, many, or a class for an expanded clone.

14	few	TRBJ1-1	TRBV15	-	TGTGCCACCAGCAGAGATAGGGGGGACTCTGAAGCTTTCTTT	CATSRDRGDSEAFF
15	-	TRBJ2-5	TRBV18	TRBD2	TGTGCCAGCTCGCCTGACGGACTAGCGGAAGAGACCCAGTACTTC	CASSPDGLAEETQYF
14	-	TRBJ1-3	TRBV28	-	TGTGCCAGCAGTGGACCGAGCTCTGGAAACACCATATATTTT	CASSGPSSGNTIYF
13	-	TRBJ1-5	TRBV28	TRBD1	TGTGCCAGCAGCGACAGGGGGGTTCAGCCCCAGCATTTT	CASSDRGVQPQHF
14	-	TRBJ1-2	TRBV5-1	-	TGTGCCAGCAGCTCAGCTCATCTTAACTATGGCTACACCTTC	CASSSAHLNYGYTF
13	many	TRBJ2-7	TRBV6-1	-	TGTGCCAGCAGTGAAGAGCTAGGGAGTTACAAGTACTTC	CASSEELGSYKYF
12	many	TRBJ1-2	TRBV12-3/TRBV12-4	-	TGTGCCAGCAGTCCCAACGGAAAGGGCTACACCTTC	CASSPNGKGYTF
13	many	TRBJ2-5	TRBV2	-	TGTGCCAGCAGTGAAGGCCGAGGGGAGACCCAGTACTTC	CASSEGRGETQYF
12	few	TRBJ2-7	TRBV5-6	-	TGTGCCAGCAGCAAAAAGGCCCACGAGCAGTACTTC	CASSKKAHEQYF
15	once	TRBJ2-1	TRBV6-2/TRBV6-3	TRBD2	TGTGCCAGCGGCGGGACTAGCGATCTCCTGAAGGAGCAGTTCTTC	CASGGTSDLLKEQFF
13	-	TRBJ1-5	TRBV3-1	-	TGTGCCAGCGGAGGGGGGAGCAATCAGCCCCAGCATTTT	CASGGGSNQPQHF
16	once	TRBJ1-2	TRBV3-1	-	TGTGCCAGCAGCCAAACTCAGAGCAGGGGTACCTATGGCTACACCTTC	CASSQTQSRGTYGYTF
17	-	TRBJ2-2	TRBV27	TRBD2	TGTGCCAGCAGTTCAAGCATAGCGGGAGCGAACACCGGGGAGCTGTTTTTT	CASSSSIAGANTGELFF
13	-	TRBJ1-2	TRBV20-1	-	TGCAGTGCTAGACGGACAGATTTCTATGGCTACACCTTC	CSARRTDFYGYTF
14	-	TRBJ2-7	TRBV5-4	TRBD1	TGTGCCAGCAAGAGACAGGGACAGGCCTACGAGCAGTACTTC	CASKRQGQAYEQYF
14	many	TRBJ1-2	TRBV11-2	-	TGTGCCAGCAGCTTAGGGTGGGACATCTATGGCTACACCTTC	CASSLGWDIYGYTF
15	-	TRBJ1-6	TRBV11-2	TRBD1	TGTGCCAGCAGCCTGCAGACAGGGCCTAATTCACCCCTCCACTTT	CASSLQTGPNSPLHF
16	-	TRBJ1-5	TRBV20-1	TRBD1	TGCAGTGCGCATCAAACTGGGACAGGGGGCGGTCAGCCCCAGCATTTT	CSAHQTGTGGGQPQHF
15	-	TRBJ2-5	TRBV20-1	TRBD2	TGCAGTGCTAGTCCCCTAGCGGGAGTCGGAGAGACCCAGTACTTC	CSASPLAGVGETQYF
17	few	TRBJ2-1	TRBV6-1	TRBD2	TGTGCCAGCACCCCGTATATCATTAGCGGGAAGAACAATGAGCAGTTCTTC	CASTPYIISGKNNEQFF